Below, one TCR beta chain is given with its context. The antigen remains unidentified. The sample belongs to a study of OX40 agonist ivuxolimab in advanced cancers. Study context: The dose of intravenous ivuxolimab that patients received every 2 weeks ranged from 0.01 to 10 mg/kg. At roughly 83% male, the cohort had a mean age of approximately 64 years, ranging from roughly 20 to 80.

The protocol was immunoSEQ multiplex PCR, while the TCRdb copy is restricted to in-frame clones and leaves out a portion. The sample contains about 50,000 clones, approximately 80% of which appear only once. The CDR3 has 13 amino acids. Looked up from germline, CDR1 is SGHTA and CDR2 is FQGNSA. The V and J ends lost 5 bases and 7 bases respectively, with 13 bases between them. Patients who had autoimmune disease history or got systemic immunosuppression were left out. Whole-study results and caveats: Dose levels from 0.1 to 3.0 mg/kg saw CD4+ and CD8+ blood T cells expand clonally by week 6.

This chain joins TRBV7-2 and TRBJ2-3; unclear D gene. This clonotype was obtained from an adult with an advanced solid tumor such as melanoma, head and neck, liver or kidney cancer. The sequencing used CD4+ or CD8+ T cells sorted from blood, collected in a trial of the OX40 agonist ivuxolimab. The CDR3 bases are TGTGCCAGCAGCCCCCCCGGCACTTATACGCAGTATTTT. The encoded protein is CASSPPGTYTQYF.